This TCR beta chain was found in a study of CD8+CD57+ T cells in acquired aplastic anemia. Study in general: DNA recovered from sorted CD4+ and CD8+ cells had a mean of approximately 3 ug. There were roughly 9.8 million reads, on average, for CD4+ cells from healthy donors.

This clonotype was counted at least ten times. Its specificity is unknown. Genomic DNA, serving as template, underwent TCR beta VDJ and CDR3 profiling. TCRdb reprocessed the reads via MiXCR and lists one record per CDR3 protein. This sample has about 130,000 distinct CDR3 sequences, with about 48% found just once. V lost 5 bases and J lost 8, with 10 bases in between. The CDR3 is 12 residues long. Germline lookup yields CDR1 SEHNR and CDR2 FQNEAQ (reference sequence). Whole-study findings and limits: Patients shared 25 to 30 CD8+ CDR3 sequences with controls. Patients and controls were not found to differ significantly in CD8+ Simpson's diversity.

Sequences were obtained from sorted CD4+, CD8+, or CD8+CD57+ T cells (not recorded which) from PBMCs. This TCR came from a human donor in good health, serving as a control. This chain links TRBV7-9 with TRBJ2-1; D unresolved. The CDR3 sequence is CASSKLFHEQFF. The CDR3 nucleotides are TGTGCCAGCAGCAAACTATTTCATGAGCAGTTCTTC.